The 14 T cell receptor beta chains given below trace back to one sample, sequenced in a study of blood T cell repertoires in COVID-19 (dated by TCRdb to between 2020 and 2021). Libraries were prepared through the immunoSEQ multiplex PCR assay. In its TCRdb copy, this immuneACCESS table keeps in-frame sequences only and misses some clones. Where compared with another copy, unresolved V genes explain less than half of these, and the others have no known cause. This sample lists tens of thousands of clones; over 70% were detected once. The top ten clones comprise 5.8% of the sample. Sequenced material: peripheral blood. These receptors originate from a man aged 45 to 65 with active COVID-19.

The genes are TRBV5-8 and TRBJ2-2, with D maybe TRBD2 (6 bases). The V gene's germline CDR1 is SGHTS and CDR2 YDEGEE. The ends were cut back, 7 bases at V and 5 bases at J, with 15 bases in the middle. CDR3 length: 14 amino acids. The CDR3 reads CASRLGRGTGELFF. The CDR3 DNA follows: TGTGCCAGCCGCCTGGGACGGGGGACCGGGGAGCTGTTTTTT.

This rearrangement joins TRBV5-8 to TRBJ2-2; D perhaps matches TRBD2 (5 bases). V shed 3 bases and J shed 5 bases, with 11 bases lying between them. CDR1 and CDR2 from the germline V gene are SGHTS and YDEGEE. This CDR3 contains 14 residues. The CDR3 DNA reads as TGTGCCAGCAGCTCGGGATTGTATACCGGGGAGCTGTTTTTT. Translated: CASSSGLYTGELFF.

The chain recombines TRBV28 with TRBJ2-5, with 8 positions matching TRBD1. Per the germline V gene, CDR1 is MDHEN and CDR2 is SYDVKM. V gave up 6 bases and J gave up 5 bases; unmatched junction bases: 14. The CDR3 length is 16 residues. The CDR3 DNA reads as TGTGCCAGCAGCCCCTCAGGACAGGGTGGATCGGAGACCCAGTACTTC. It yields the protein CASSPSGQGGSETQYF. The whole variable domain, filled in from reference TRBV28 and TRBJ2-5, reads DVKVTQSSRYLVKRTGEKVFLECVQDMDHENMFWYRQDPGLGLRLIYFSYDVKMKEKGDIPEGYSVSREKKERFSLILESASTNQTSMYLCASSPSGQGGSETQYFGPGTRLLVL.

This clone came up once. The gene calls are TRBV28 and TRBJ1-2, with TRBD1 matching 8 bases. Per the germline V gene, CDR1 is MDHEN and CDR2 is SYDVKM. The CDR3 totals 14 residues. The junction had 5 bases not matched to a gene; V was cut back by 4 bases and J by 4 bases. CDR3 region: CASSSTGDGYGYTF. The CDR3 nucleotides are TGTGCCAGCAGTTCGACAGGGGATGGCTATGGCTACACCTTC.

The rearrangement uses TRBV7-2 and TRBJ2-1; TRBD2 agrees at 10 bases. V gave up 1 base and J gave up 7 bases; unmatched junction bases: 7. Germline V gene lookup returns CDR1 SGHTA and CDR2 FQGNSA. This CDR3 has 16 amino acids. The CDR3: CASSLGGLAGVNEQFF. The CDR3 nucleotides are TGTGCCAGCAGCTTAGGAGGCCTAGCGGGAGTAAATGAGCAGTTCTTC.

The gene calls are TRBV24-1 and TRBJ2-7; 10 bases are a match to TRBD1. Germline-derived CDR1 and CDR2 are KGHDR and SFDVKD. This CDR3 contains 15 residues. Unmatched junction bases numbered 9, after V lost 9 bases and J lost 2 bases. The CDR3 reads CATGSGTGVTYEQYF. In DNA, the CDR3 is TGTGCCACCGGCTCCGGGACAGGGGTAACCTACGAGCAGTACTTC.

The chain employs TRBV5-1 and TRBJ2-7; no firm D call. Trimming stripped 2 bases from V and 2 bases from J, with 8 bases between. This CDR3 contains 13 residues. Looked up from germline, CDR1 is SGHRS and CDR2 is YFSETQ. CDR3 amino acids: CASSLGGTYEQYF. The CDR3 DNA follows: TGCGCCAGCAGCTTAGGCGGAACCTACGAGCAGTACTTC.

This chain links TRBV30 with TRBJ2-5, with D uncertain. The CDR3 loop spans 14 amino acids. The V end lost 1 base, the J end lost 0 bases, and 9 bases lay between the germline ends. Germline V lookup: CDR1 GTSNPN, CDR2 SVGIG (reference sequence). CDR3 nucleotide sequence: TGTGCCTGGAGTGGCGGTGGTAACCAAGAGACCCAGTACTTC. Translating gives CAWSGGGNQETQYF.

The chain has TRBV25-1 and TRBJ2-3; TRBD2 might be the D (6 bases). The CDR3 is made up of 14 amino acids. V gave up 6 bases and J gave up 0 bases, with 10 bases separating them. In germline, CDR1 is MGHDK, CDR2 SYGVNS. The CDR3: CASSVGGSTDTQYF. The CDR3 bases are TGTGCCAGCAGCGTAGGAGGGAGCACAGATACGCAGTATTTT.

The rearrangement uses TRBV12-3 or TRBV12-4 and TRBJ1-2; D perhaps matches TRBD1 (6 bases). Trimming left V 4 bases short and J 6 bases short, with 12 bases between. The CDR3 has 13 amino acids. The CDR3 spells CASSSRGGHGYTF. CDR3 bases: TGTGCCAGCAGTTCTCGGGGGGGCCATGGCTACACCTTC.

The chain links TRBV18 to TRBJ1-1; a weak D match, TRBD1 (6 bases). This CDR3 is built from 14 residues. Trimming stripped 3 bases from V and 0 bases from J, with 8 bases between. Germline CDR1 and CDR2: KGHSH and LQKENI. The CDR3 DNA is TGTGCCAGCTCACCGGGGGCAATGAACACTGAAGCTTTCTTT. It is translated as CASSPGAMNTEAFF.

The CDR3 is CASRPSNGDEKLFF. The CDR3 DNA follows: TGCGCCAGCCGCCCTTCGAACGGGGATGAAAAACTGTTTTTT. The V gene is TRBV5-1, the J gene TRBJ1-4, with D hard to call. V lost 7 bases, J lost 6 bases, and 16 bases lay in between. The CDR3 runs 14 residues. CDR1 and CDR2 from the germline V gene are SGHRS and YFSETQ.

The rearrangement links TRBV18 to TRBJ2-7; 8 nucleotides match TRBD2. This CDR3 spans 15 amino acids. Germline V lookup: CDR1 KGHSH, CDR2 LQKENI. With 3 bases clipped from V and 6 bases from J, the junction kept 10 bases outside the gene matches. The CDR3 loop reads CASSPTGAGVGEQYF. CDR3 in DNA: TGTGCCAGCTCACCGACAGGAGCGGGAGTGGGCGAGCAGTACTTC.

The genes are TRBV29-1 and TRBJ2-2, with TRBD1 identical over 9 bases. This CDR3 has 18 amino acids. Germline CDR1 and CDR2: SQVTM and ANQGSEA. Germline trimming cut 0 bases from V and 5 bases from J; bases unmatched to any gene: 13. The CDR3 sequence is CSVEDQESGTGWTGELFF. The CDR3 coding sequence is TGCAGCGTTGAAGATCAGGAGTCAGGGACAGGGTGGACCGGGGAGCTGTTTTTT.